The rows below give T cell receptor beta chains drawn from one sample of a study of control samples from healthy donors and cancer patients. Measured with immunoSEQ multiplex PCR; TCRdb has only the in-frame clones, and not every one. Of around 110,000 clones listed, 80% to 90% are singletons. Material: PBMCs. These receptors were obtained from a woman aged 45 to 65 with colorectal cancer. Each CDR3 is given with its conserved first and last residue. A D gene is named only where the DNA matches it firmly. A row's size may be missing; if present it is once, few, many or a size class.

J gene: TRBJ2-2; V gene: TRBV28; D gene: NA; clone size: NA; CDR3 length: 16; CDR3 DNA: TGTGCCAGCATAGAACAGCCCCCGCGAGGCACCGGGGAGCTGTTTTTT; CDR3 protein: CASIEQPPRGTGELFF
J gene: TRBJ1-1; V gene: TRBV20-1; D gene: NA; clone size: NA; CDR3 length: 14; CDR3 DNA: TGCAGTGCTAGTCTATCAGGGGCCAACACTGAAGCTTTCTTT; CDR3 protein: CSASLSGANTEAFF
J gene: TRBJ1-6; V gene: TRBV5-5; D gene: NA; clone size: once; CDR3 length: 17; CDR3 DNA: TGTGCCAGCAGCTTAACCGGGGAGAGCTCCTATAATTCACCCCTCCACTTT; CDR3 protein: CASSLTGESSYNSPLHF
J gene: TRBJ2-7; V gene: TRBV27; D gene: TRBD2; clone size: NA; CDR3 length: 15; CDR3 DNA: TGTGCCAGCAGTTTACTAGCGGGACTTCGCTACGAGCAGTACTTC; CDR3 protein: CASSLLAGLRYEQYF
J gene: TRBJ1-1; V gene: TRBV3-1/TRBV3-2; D gene: NA; clone size: NA; CDR3 length: 14; CDR3 DNA: TGTGCCAGCACCCCATCACAACTGAACACTGAAGCTTTCTTT; CDR3 protein: CASTPSQLNTEAFF
J gene: TRBJ2-3; V gene: TRBV27; D gene: TRBD2; clone size: NA; CDR3 length: 14; CDR3 DNA: TGTGCCAGCAGTTTAAGGCGGCGGGGGGGAACGCAGTATTTT; CDR3 protein: CASSLRRRGGTQYF
J gene: TRBJ1-2; V gene: TRBV6-5; D gene: NA; clone size: NA; CDR3 length: 14; CDR3 DNA: TGTGCCAGCAGTTACGGGGCAGGTCTCTATGGCTACACCTTC; CDR3 protein: CASSYGAGLYGYTF
J gene: TRBJ1-5; V gene: TRBV7-9; D gene: NA; clone size: NA; CDR3 length: 12; CDR3 DNA: TGTGCCAGCAGCTTAGGGTTACAGCCCCAGCATTTT; CDR3 protein: CASSLGLQPQHF
J gene: TRBJ1-5; V gene: TRBV27; D gene: TRBD1; clone size: once; CDR3 length: 15; CDR3 DNA: TGTGCCAGCAGTTTATACAGGGGAGGCAATCAGCCCCAGCATTTT; CDR3 protein: CASSLYRGGNQPQHF
J gene: TRBJ1-1; V gene: TRBV28; D gene: NA; clone size: NA; CDR3 length: 12; CDR3 DNA: TGTGCCAGCGCGACGGAGTACACTGAAGCTTTCTTT; CDR3 protein: CASATEYTEAFF
J gene: TRBJ2-1; V gene: TRBV10-2; D gene: TRBD1; clone size: NA; CDR3 length: 13; CDR3 DNA: TGCGCCAGCAGTGGGGGACAGGGGAATGAGCAGTTCTTC; CDR3 protein: CASSGGQGNEQFF
J gene: TRBJ1-3; V gene: TRBV30; D gene: NA; clone size: NA; CDR3 length: 14; CDR3 DNA: TGTGCCTGGAGTACAGGGACGGCTGGAAACACCATATATTTT; CDR3 protein: CAWSTGTAGNTIYF
J gene: TRBJ2-7; V gene: TRBV11-3; D gene: TRBD2; clone size: NA; CDR3 length: 14; CDR3 DNA: TGTGCCAGCAGCCCGGGACTAGCTTCCCACGAGCAGTACTTC; CDR3 protein: CASSPGLASHEQYF
J gene: TRBJ1-1; V gene: TRBV6-5; D gene: TRBD1; clone size: NA; CDR3 length: 16; CDR3 DNA: TGTGCCAGCAGTTGGGGACAGGGGCGGAGTGGGACTGAAGCTTTCTTT; CDR3 protein: CASSWGQGRSGTEAFF
J gene: TRBJ1-1; V gene: TRBV25-1; D gene: NA; clone size: NA; CDR3 length: 12; CDR3 DNA: TGTGCCAGCCAAGGGGGTAGGACTGAAGCTTTCTTT; CDR3 protein: CASQGGRTEAFF
J gene: TRBJ1-2; V gene: TRBV7-9; D gene: TRBD1; clone size: once; CDR3 length: 14; CDR3 DNA: TGTGCCAGCAGCTTAGCGTCGACAGGGATCGGCTACACCTTC; CDR3 protein: CASSLASTGIGYTF
J gene: TRBJ2-1; V gene: TRBV12-5; D gene: TRBD2; clone size: NA; CDR3 length: 14; CDR3 DNA: TGTGCTAGCTCCCAGACTAGCGGATACAATGAGCAGTTCTTC; CDR3 protein: CASSQTSGYNEQFF
J gene: TRBJ2-2; V gene: TRBV11-2; D gene: NA; clone size: NA; CDR3 length: 15; CDR3 DNA: TGTGCCAGCAGCTTACGTAGTACGAACACCGGGGAGCTGTTTTTT; CDR3 protein: CASSLRSTNTGELFF
J gene: TRBJ2-7; V gene: TRBV28; D gene: NA; clone size: NA; CDR3 length: 13; CDR3 DNA: TGTGCCAGCAGTTCTGCACAGTCCCACGAGCAGTACTTC; CDR3 protein: CASSSAQSHEQYF
J gene: TRBJ1-2; V gene: TRBV7-2; D gene: NA; clone size: NA; CDR3 length: 14; CDR3 DNA: TGTGCCAGCAGCCTCGGACCGCGGGACTATGGCTACACCTTC; CDR3 protein: CASSLGPRDYGYTF
J gene: TRBJ1-2; V gene: TRBV30; D gene: TRBD1; clone size: once; CDR3 length: 14; CDR3 DNA: TGTGCCTGGACCCGTCCCGGGACAGACTATGGCTACACCTTC; CDR3 protein: CAWTRPGTDYGYTF
J gene: TRBJ1-1; V gene: TRBV19; D gene: NA; clone size: NA; CDR3 length: 11; CDR3 DNA: TGTGCCAGTACGGCGAGCACTGAAGCTTTCTTT; CDR3 protein: CASTASTEAFF
J gene: TRBJ2-1; V gene: TRBV7-9; D gene: TRBD2; clone size: few; CDR3 length: 18; CDR3 DNA: TGTGCCAGCAGCTACTTTATGTTGACGGGCGGGAGGAGGAATGAGCAGTTCTTC; CDR3 protein: CASSYFMLTGGRRNEQFF
J gene: TRBJ2-1; V gene: TRBV28; D gene: NA; clone size: NA; CDR3 length: 11; CDR3 DNA: TGTGCCAGCAGTTTTTACAATGAGCAGTTCTTC; CDR3 protein: CASSFYNEQFF
J gene: TRBJ1-2; V gene: TRBV6-1; D gene: TRBD1; clone size: NA; CDR3 length: 17; CDR3 DNA: TGTGCCAGCAGTGGAGCAGAAGGACAGGGAGCTAACTATGGCTACACCTTC; CDR3 protein: CASSGAEGQGANYGYTF
J gene: TRBJ2-4; V gene: TRBV19; D gene: NA; clone size: NA; CDR3 length: 16; CDR3 DNA: TGTGCCAGTAGTATAGGGCAGGTACCAGCCAAAAACATTCAGTACTTC; CDR3 protein: CASSIGQVPAKNIQYF
J gene: TRBJ2-1; V gene: TRBV2; D gene: NA; clone size: NA; CDR3 length: 13; CDR3 DNA: TGTGCCAGAAACACACGACTAGGCACTGAGCAGTTCTTC; CDR3 protein: CARNTRLGTEQFF
J gene: TRBJ2-3; V gene: TRBV10-1; D gene: TRBD1; clone size: once; CDR3 length: 19; CDR3 DNA: TGCGCCAGCAGTGAGAACTCCGGCGCCGGGACAGGGGGCGCAGATACGCAGTATTTT; CDR3 protein: CASSENSGAGTGGADTQYF
J gene: TRBJ2-6; V gene: TRBV28; D gene: NA; clone size: NA; CDR3 length: 19; CDR3 DNA: TGTGCCAGCAGCCCTAGACAATACCAGGGCCTAACTGGGGCCAACGTCCTGACTTTC; CDR3 protein: CASSPRQYQGLTGANVLTF
J gene: TRBJ2-3; V gene: TRBV5-1; D gene: NA; clone size: once; CDR3 length: 15; CDR3 DNA: TGCGCCAGCAGCTTAACAGACAGGCAAGCAGATACGCAGTATTTT; CDR3 protein: CASSLTDRQADTQYF
J gene: TRBJ2-1; V gene: TRBV7-8; D gene: NA; clone size: NA; CDR3 length: 14; CDR3 DNA: TGTGCCAGCAGCTTAGAACAGGGTAGGAATGAGCAGTTCTTC; CDR3 protein: CASSLEQGRNEQFF
J gene: TRBJ2-2; V gene: TRBV19; D gene: TRBD1; clone size: NA; CDR3 length: 15; CDR3 DNA: TGTGCAGCCACGGGGACAGGGGTGAACACCGGGGAGCTGTTTTTT; CDR3 protein: CAATGTGVNTGELFF